These 30 T cell receptor beta chains came from one sample sequenced in a study of vaccination and CD4 T cells after COVID-19. The Oncomine TCR Beta short-read assay was what sequenced the DNA obtained from cultured CD4+ T cells. TCRdb ran MiXCR on the PCR reads and lists one entry per CDR3 protein. The sample lists about 7,400 distinct CDR3 sequences, more than 60% occurring once. Their recognized antigens are unknown. Treatment specified: roughly 11-day PBMC culture with coronavirus spike peptide pools or control peptides (ViraFEST assay). Specimen: CD4+ T cells from blood, cultured in vitro. Source of these receptors: a human donor who had recovered from COVID-19.

The chain links TRBV2 to TRBJ2-3; weak D call: TRBD1 (5 bases). V was clipped by 6 bases and J by 8 bases, with 12 bases between them. Germline values: CDR1 SNHLY, CDR2 FYNNEI. The CDR3 contains 12 residues. CDR3 residues: CASSQLGATQYF. The CDR3 DNA follows: TGTGCCAGCAGCCAGTTAGGGGCTACGCAGTATTTT.

The CDR3: CASRPGGRNQPQHF. CDR3 nucleotides: TGTGCCAGCAGACCTGGGGGTCGCAATCAGCCCCAGCATTTT. V and J are TRBV28 and TRBJ1-5; D perhaps matches TRBD1 (5 bases). The germline CDR1 and CDR2 sequences are MDHEN and SYDVKM. V lost 6 bases and J lost 2, with 11 bases in between. This CDR3 is 14 amino acids long.

By sample share, this clonotype is medium-sized. The chain couples TRBV27 to TRBJ2-7, with 8 bases identical to TRBD2. Trimming took 6 bases from V and 3 from J; bases not matched to a gene: 10. This CDR3 comprises 15 residues. In germline, CDR1 is MNHEY, CDR2 SMNVEV (reference sequence). The CDR3 loop is CASSRSIGTSYEQYF. In nucleotides, the CDR3 is TGTGCCAGCAGCCGCTCCATCGGGACTAGCTACGAGCAGTACTTC.

The rearrangement uses TRBV6-1 and TRBJ1-2; perhaps TRBD1 as D (5 bases). Between the trimmed V and J ends, which lost 11 bases and 5 bases, there was a span of 24 bases. This CDR3 is 15 amino acids long. Germline CDR1 reads MNHNS; CDR2 reads SASEGT. DNA of the CDR3: TGTGCCGCGAGGGGCACCGGGATCAATGGGTATGGCTACACCTTC. Translated, it gives CAARGTGINGYGYTF.

By share of the sample, this clonotype is large (0.1 to 1%). DNA of the CDR3: TGTGCCACCAGCCAGGACGGGAGCAATCAGCCCCAGCATTTT. Translation: CATSQDGSNQPQHF. The chain is built from TRBV24-1 and TRBJ1-5, with no clear D. This CDR3 is 14 amino acids long. CDR1 is KGHDR, CDR2 SFDVKD, per germline. The V end was cut by 7 bases, the J end by 1 base, with 10 bases between.

This chain uses TRBV20-1 with TRBJ1-2, with TRBD1 matching 7 bases. CDR1 and CDR2 from the germline V gene are DFQATT and SNEGSKA (reference sequence). The CDR3 is 14 amino acids. Trimming cost V 0 bases and J 8 bases; bases outside gene matches: 9. The CDR3 is CSARDLVRQGGYTF. DNA of the CDR3: TGCAGTGCTAGAGATCTCGTACGACAGGGAGGCTACACCTTC.

The chain is built from TRBV27 and TRBJ1-5; 10 bases line up with TRBD1. The trim removed 6 bases at V and 0 bases at J, leaving 2 bases unmatched. The CDR3 contains 15 residues. In germline, CDR1 is MNHEY, CDR2 SMNVEV (reference sequence). For the CDR3, the DNA is TGTGCCAGCAGGACAGGGGGCTATAGCAATCAGCCCCAGCATTTT. Translating it yields CASRTGGYSNQPQHF.

This chain joins TRBV5-5 and TRBJ1-2; 7 bases are shared with TRBD1. In germline, CDR1 is SGHKS, CDR2 YYEKEE (reference sequence). The V and J ends lost 4 bases and 4 bases, in that order; junction bases with no gene match: 10. This CDR3 contains 15 residues. The CDR3 reads CASSPDPGQSYGYTF. The DNA of the CDR3 is TGTGCCAGCAGCCCAGACCCGGGACAGAGCTATGGCTACACCTTC.

This chain uses TRBV11-3 with TRBJ2-1, with D maybe TRBD2 (6 bases). The CDR3 consists of 14 residues. The V end lost 5 bases, the J end lost 9 bases, and 17 bases lay between the germline ends. The germline V gene encodes CDR1 SGHNT and CDR2 YENEEA. CDR3 region: CASSKHGVGGEQFF. In DNA, the CDR3 is TGTGCCAGCAGCAAACATGGCGTGGGGGGTGAGCAGTTCTTC.

The table lists this clonotype with a count of one. V usage is TRBV20-1 and J usage is TRBJ2-7; no clear D gene. Per germline, CDR1 DFQATT and CDR2 SNEGSKA (reference sequence). The length of the CDR3 is 11 residues. CDR3 DNA sequence: TGCAGCGTTCTAACTCCGTACGAGCAGTACTTC. It yields the protein CSVLTPYEQYF.

The chain joins TRBV27 to TRBJ2-1; 8 nucleotides agree with TRBD1. CDR3 size: 15 residues. V was clipped by 7 bases and J by 7 bases; unmatched bases: 12. Per the germline V gene, CDR1 is MNHEY and CDR2 is SMNVEV (reference sequence). CDR3 sequence reads: CASMPRTGLRNEQFF. The DNA of the CDR3 is TGTGCCAGCATGCCTCGGACAGGGTTAAGGAATGAGCAGTTCTTC.

The chain carries TRBV7-2 and TRBJ2-7; D perhaps matches TRBD2 (5 bases). This CDR3 is built from 14 residues. CDR1 is SGHTA and CDR2 is FQGNSA in the germline V gene. The V end lost 7 bases, the J end lost 2 bases, and 15 bases lay between the germline ends. CDR3 loop: CASTPSGGPYEQYF. CDR3 bases: TGTGCCAGCACCCCCTCGGGCGGGCCCTACGAGCAGTACTTC.

This clonotype was seen once. This chain connects TRBV20-1 to TRBJ2-2, with D tentatively TRBD1 (9 bases). The CDR3 contains 19 residues. Germline loops: CDR1 DFQATT, CDR2 SNEGSKA (reference sequence). Trimming took off 6 bases at V and 1 base at J, with 27 bases between the two ends. DNA for the CDR3: TGCAGTGCGCCCCTGGACAGGGGAAGGCTAGCGGGGAACACCGGGGAGCTGTTTTTT. Translation gives CSAPLDRGRLAGNTGELFF.

V and J are TRBV7-2 and TRBJ2-7; no clear D gene. Trimming removed 1 base from V and 6 bases from J, with 7 bases in between. The CDR3 totals 12 residues. Per germline, CDR1 SGHTA and CDR2 FQGNSA. In DNA, the CDR3 is TGTGCCAGCAGCTTAGTGTGGTTCGAGCAGTACTTC. This sequence encodes CASSLVWFEQYF.

This clonotype has only a few counts. The chain recombines TRBV20-1 with TRBJ2-7; 8 nucleotides agree with TRBD1. Germline CDR1 DFQATT, CDR2 SNEGSKA (reference sequence). The CDR3 contains 12 residues. Losses at the gene ends were 3 bases for V and 3 bases for J; bases not matched to a gene: 1. For the CDR3, the DNA is TGCAGTGCTAGCGACAGGGGCTACGAGCAGTACTTC. This translates into CSASDRGYEQYF.

This clonotype is a singleton in its sample. This chain connects TRBV6-2 or TRBV6-3 to TRBJ1-5; the D is unclear. This CDR3 is built from 13 residues. Looked up from germline, CDR1 is MNHEY and CDR2 is SVGEGT. V lost 2 bases, J lost 6 bases, and 8 bases lay in between. The CDR3 loop is CASSYPGGQPQHF. The CDR3, as DNA: TGTGCCAGCAGTTACCCAGGCGGTCAGCCCCAGCATTTT.

This clonotype has only a few counts. The genes are TRBV20-1 and TRBJ1-5; D may be TRBD1 (5 bases). The CDR3 sequence is 14 residues long. With 6 bases removed from V and 6 bases from J, the gap between germline ends came to 18 bases. From germline, CDR1 is DFQATT and CDR2 SNEGSKA (reference sequence). CDR3 in DNA: TGCAGTGCAAAGAGGGCGTGGGGCCGTCAGCCCCAGCATTTT. It specifies CSAKRAWGRQPQHF.

The rearrangement joins TRBV7-9 to TRBJ1-5, with D unclear. The V and J ends lost 5 bases and 6 bases respectively, with 14 bases between them. The germline V gene encodes CDR1 SEHNR and CDR2 FQNEAQ (reference sequence). This CDR3 comprises 14 residues. The chain's CDR3 is CASSPGASSQPQHF. The CDR3, as DNA: TGTGCCAGCAGCCCGGGTGCCTCGTCTCAGCCCCAGCATTTT.

The J gene is TRBJ2-7, the V gene TRBV6-1; no clear D. Per the germline V gene, CDR1 is MNHNS and CDR2 is SASEGT. This CDR3 spans 13 amino acids. V shed 3 bases and J shed 6 bases, with 12 bases lying between them. The CDR3 DNA reads as TGTGCCAGCAGTGACTTTCGAGTCGGCGAGCAGTACTTC. It translates to CASSDFRVGEQYF.

This clonotype was found once. This chain uses TRBV20-1 with TRBJ1-1; D ambiguous. Between the trimmed V and J ends, which lost 0 bases and 1 base, there was a span of 12 bases. The germline CDR1 and CDR2 sequences are DFQATT and SNEGSKA (reference sequence). The CDR3 is 15 amino acids. CDR3 loop: CSARDFGSGNTEAFF. The DNA for the CDR3 is TGCAGTGCTAGAGACTTTGGCAGCGGGAACACTGAAGCTTTCTTT.

The count of this clonotype is one. The genes are TRBV27 and TRBJ1-1; 10 nucleotides match TRBD1. CDR1 is MNHEY, CDR2 SMNVEV, per germline (reference sequence). J was trimmed by 6 bases and V by 0 bases; bases with no gene match: 13. The CDR3 sequence is 18 residues long. CDR3 amino acids: CASSLSAGTGDIYAEAFF. In nucleotides, the CDR3 is TGTGCCAGCAGTTTATCAGCCGGGACAGGGGACATATACGCTGAAGCTTTCTTT.

V and J are TRBV10-3 and TRBJ1-1, with D possibly being TRBD1 (6 bases). The CDR3 has 16 amino acids. Trimming removed 0 bases from V and 1 base from J, with 12 bases in between. In germline, CDR1 is ENHRY, CDR2 SYGVKD. Written as DNA, the CDR3 is TGTGCCATCAGTGAGTCGGGGGGGCGAGGGAACACTGAAGCTTTCTTT. Amino acid sequence: CAISESGGRGNTEAFF.

The chain uses TRBV28 and TRBJ1-5; 8 bases agree with TRBD1. The CDR3 is made up of 15 amino acids. Per the germline V gene, CDR1 is MDHEN and CDR2 is SYDVKM. V dropped 3 bases and J dropped 4; count of bases not matched to a gene: 5. CDR3 bases: TGTGCCAGCAGTTTTACAGGGGGTCAGAATCAGCCCCAGCATTTT. Translated, it gives CASSFTGGQNQPQHF.

The chain joins TRBV6-1 to TRBJ1-5; D may be TRBD1 (6 bases). The V end lost 6 bases, the J end lost 3 bases, and 18 bases lay between the germline ends. The germline CDR1 and CDR2 sequences are MNHNS and SASEGT. The CDR3 extends over 16 amino acids. The CDR3 DNA is TGTGCCAGCAGCCCCCAGGGGAAACGAATCAATCAGCCCCAGCATTTT. Protein product: CASSPQGKRINQPQHF.

A single count supports this clonotype. The chain combines TRBV27 with TRBJ2-2, with a possible D match to TRBD1 (5 bases). V lost 8 bases to trimming and J lost 7 bases, with 17 bases between them. The germline CDR1 and CDR2 sequences are MNHEY and SMNVEV (reference sequence). This CDR3 has 14 residues. The CDR3 DNA reads TGTGCCAGCGCTCCGGGTCAAAGGGGCGGGGAGCTGTTTTTT. This gives the protein CASAPGQRGGELFF.

This clonotype has just a few counts. V and J are TRBV20-1 and TRBJ1-5; TRBD1 might be the D (5 bases). Between the trimmed V and J ends, which lost 3 bases and 2 bases, there was a span of 8 bases. CDR3 length equals 13 residues. Germline V gives CDR1 DFQATT, CDR2 SNEGSKA (reference sequence). In nucleotides, the CDR3 is TGCAGTGCTAGTTGGGGGGGCAATCAGCCCCAGCATTTT. Translated: CSASWGGNQPQHF.

The chain links TRBV11-3 to TRBJ2-5; no firm D call. Looked up from germline, CDR1 is SGHNT and CDR2 is YENEEA. V lost 5 bases and J 4 bases, leaving 14 bases between the germline ends. The length of the CDR3 is 14 residues. CDR3 DNA sequence: TGTGCCAGCAGCCCGCCCGGGCACCTAGAGACCCAGTACTTC. Amino acid sequence: CASSPPGHLETQYF.

The chain carries TRBV19 and TRBJ1-5, with D possibly TRBD1 on 6 matching bases. Trimming cost V 4 bases and J 4 bases, with 17 bases left between them. The CDR3 totals 16 residues. CDR1 and CDR2 from the germline V gene are LNHDA and SQIVND (reference sequence). In nucleotides, the CDR3 is TGTGCCAGTAGTACGGTCTTTAGGGGGGCTAATCAGCCCCAGCATTTT. Residues: CASSTVFRGANQPQHF.

This clonotype was observed a few times. The chain is built from TRBV7-2 and TRBJ1-5; 7 nucleotides agree with TRBD1. The CDR3 covers 13 residues. The J segment lost 7 bases and the V segment lost 7 bases, leaving 7 bases of the junction unmatched. CDR1 SGHTA and CDR2 FQGNSA come from the germline V gene. The CDR3 DNA reads as TGTGCCAGCATAGGACAGGTTGGGCAGCCCCAGCATTTT. This sequence encodes CASIGQVGQPQHF.

The chain couples TRBV28 to TRBJ2-7, with 8 bases that match TRBD1. This CDR3 spans 12 amino acids. V gave up 6 bases and J gave up 6 bases; unmatched junction bases: 4. Germline assignment: CDR1 MDHEN and CDR2 SYDVKM. CDR3 protein: CASRTGVREQYF. The CDR3 bases are TGTGCCAGCAGGACAGGGGTTCGCGAGCAGTACTTC.